The 16 T cell receptor beta chains listed next were all sequenced from one sample in a study of Tregs in tolerant kidney transplant recipients. Measured with immunoSEQ multiplex PCR; TCRdb has only the in-frame clones, and not every one. This repertoire shows some 88,000 clones, roughly 92% found once; its top ten account for over 3.5%. Sequenced input: CD8+ T cells from blood. The receptor set was obtained from a human donor in good health.

About this clone: This CDR3 is also generated by other DNA sequences in the sample. The chain recombines TRBV7-9 with TRBJ2-7, with D perhaps TRBD1 (6 bases). The V gene lost 5 bases and the J gene lost 3 bases, with 8 bases spanning the gap. Germline values: CDR1 SEHNR, CDR2 FQNEAQ (reference sequence). The CDR3 runs 12 residues. The CDR3 spells CASSLQGYEQYF. The CDR3 DNA is TGTGCCAGCAGCCTACAGGGCTACGAGCAGTACTTC.

The V gene is TRBV16, the J gene TRBJ2-3; D perhaps matches TRBD2 (6 bases). This CDR3 contains 13 residues. Looked up from germline, CDR1 is KGHSY and CDR2 is FQNENV. Trimming shortened V by 7 bases and J by 2 bases, and 10 bases separated the two germline ends. CDR3 coding DNA: TGTGCCAGCACTCGGGACTTCACAGATACGCAGTATTTT. As protein: CASTRDFTDTQYF.

The chain couples TRBV7-6 to TRBJ2-1; TRBD2 matches 7 bases. Trimming cost V 0 bases and J 3 bases; bases outside gene matches: 8. From germline, CDR1 is SGHVS and CDR2 FNYEAQ. The CDR3 is 17 residues long. This chain's CDR3 is CASSLAKLAVFYNEQFF. The DNA of the CDR3 is TGTGCCAGCAGCTTAGCGAAGCTAGCGGTATTCTACAATGAGCAGTTCTTC. Supplemented by reference TRBV7-6 and TRBJ2-1, the full variable domain reads GAGVSQSPRYKVTKRGQDVALRCDPISGHVSLYWYRQALGQGPEFLTYFNYEAQQDKSGLPNDRFSAERPEGSISTLTIQRTEQRDSAMYRCASSLAKLAVFYNEQFFGPGTRLTVL.

This clone occurred once. The gene calls are TRBV6-5 and TRBJ1-2; D perhaps matches TRBD1 (5 bases). The CDR3 covers 11 residues. The germline V and J ends were trimmed by 7 bases and 8 bases, with 11 bases remaining between them. The germline gives CDR1 MNHEY, CDR2 SVGAGI. Written as DNA, the CDR3 is TGTGCCAGCATAGGGGCGAGGGGCTACACCTTC. Encoded protein: CASIGARGYTF.

The chain joins TRBV11-2 to TRBJ2-3, with D maybe TRBD2 (6 bases). Trimming stripped 4 bases from V and 0 bases from J, with 17 bases between. Germline loops: CDR1 SGHAT, CDR2 FQNNGV. CDR3 length: 17 residues. The CDR3 loop is CASSWTLAETSTDTQYF. The CDR3 bases are TGTGCCAGCAGCTGGACTTTAGCGGAAACAAGCACAGATACGCAGTATTTT.

This clone was observed once. This rearrangement joins TRBV4-1 to TRBJ1-4; D unclear. The CDR3 loop spans 13 amino acids. The germline CDR1 and CDR2 sequences are MGHRA and YSYEKL. Deletions cut 6 bases from V and 5 bases from J, with 10 bases between. CDR3 loop: CASRTRANEKLFF. For the CDR3, the DNA is TGCGCCAGCAGGACCCGGGCCAATGAAAAACTGTTTTTT.

The chain couples TRBV27 to TRBJ2-7; no clear D gene. The V and J ends lost 2 bases and 1 base respectively, with 9 bases between them. CDR1 and CDR2 from the germline V gene are MNHEY and SMNVEV (reference sequence). CDR3 length: 14 residues. The CDR3 sequence: CASSLAARSYEQYF. The CDR3 DNA sequence: TGTGCCAGCAGTTTAGCAGCGCGTTCCTACGAGCAGTACTTC.

The chain employs TRBV4-1 and TRBJ2-1; no firm D call. V was cut by 0 bases and J by 0 bases, with 15 bases left in between. The CDR3 runs to 18 residues. Germline V gives CDR1 MGHRA, CDR2 YSYEKL. The CDR3 DNA is TGCGCCAGCAGCCAAGATGCTCTACCAGCGAGCTCCTACAATGAGCAGTTCTTC. Amino acids: CASSQDALPASSYNEQFF.

The chain joins TRBV27 to TRBJ1-2; D may be TRBD1 (6 bases). V was trimmed by 2 bases and J by 8 bases, leaving 12 bases between them. The CDR3 is 13 amino acids. The germline V gene encodes CDR1 MNHEY and CDR2 SMNVEV (reference sequence). In nucleotides, the CDR3 is TGTGCCAGCAGTTTAGGGGGGGCTGAGGGCTACACCTTC. Translated: CASSLGGAEGYTF.

This clone was detected a few times. The chain carries TRBV27 and TRBJ1-1; D not certain. There are 13 residues in the CDR3. Germline CDR1 and CDR2: MNHEY and SMNVEV (reference sequence). The germline V and J ends were trimmed by 2 bases and 0 bases, with 4 bases remaining between them. CDR3 sequence (DNA): TGTGCCAGCAGTTTAATGATGAACACTGAAGCTTTCTTT. It is translated as CASSLMMNTEAFF.

This clone was seen only once. Germline and junction disagree at one end, which may indicate a read error. V usage is TRBV6-5 and J usage is TRBJ2-1; D is undetermined. The CDR3 has 13 amino acids. Germline V gene data show CDR1 as MNHEY and CDR2 as SVGAGI. The DNA of the CDR3 is TGTGCCAGCAGTTACGCCTCCCACAATGAGCAGTTCTTC. This sequence encodes CASSYASHNEQFF.

The chain joins TRBV10-3 to TRBJ1-5, with no clear D. Looked up from germline, CDR1 is ENHRY and CDR2 is SYGVKD. V was pared by 6 bases and J by 6 bases, with 12 bases between. The CDR3 spans 13 residues. CDR3 DNA sequence: TGTGCCATCAGAAGCACCGAGGGTCAGCCCCAGCATTTT. Translated, it gives CAIRSTEGQPQHF.

The CDR3 loop reads CASSLTGTSGEQYF. The DNA of the CDR3 is TGTGCCAGCAGTCTCACCGGGACTAGCGGCGAGCAGTACTTC. The chain recombines TRBV27 with TRBJ2-7; 11 bases align to TRBD2. V lost 5 bases to trimming and J lost 6 bases; unmatched junction nucleotides: 6. Germline V lookup: CDR1 MNHEY, CDR2 SMNVEV (reference sequence). The CDR3 runs to 14 residues.

This chain joins TRBV19 and TRBJ2-3; D may match TRBD1 or TRBD2 (5 bases each). CDR1 is LNHDA, CDR2 SQIVND, per germline (reference sequence). The V gene lost 3 bases and the J gene lost 4 bases, with 14 bases spanning the gap. The CDR3 is made up of 15 amino acids. This chain's CDR3 is CASSIGTRHSDTQYF. CDR3 coding DNA: TGTGCCAGTAGTATTGGGACCCGCCACTCAGATACGCAGTATTTT.

V and J are TRBV6-5 and TRBJ2-7; TRBD1 aligns across 9 bases. The V segment lost 4 bases and the J segment 2 bases; nucleotides outside the gene matches: 3. The CDR3 length is 14 residues. Per the germline V gene, CDR1 is MNHEY and CDR2 is SVGAGI. CDR3 in DNA: TGTGCCAGCAGTTCAGGACAGGGGACCTACGAGCAGTACTTC. Its translation: CASSSGQGTYEQYF.

The CDR3 coding sequence is TGTGCCAGCAGCCCGAAGCGGGGGAACCGCCTTGGTTCAGATACGCAGTATTTT. This encodes CASSPKRGNRLGSDTQYF. The chain recombines TRBV9 with TRBJ2-3; 8 bases agree with TRBD2. CDR3 length equals 18 residues. V dropped 4 bases and J dropped 4; count of bases not matched to a gene: 17. Germline V gene sequence: CDR1 SGDLS, CDR2 YYNGEE.